This passage covers 17 T cell receptor beta chains from one sample sequenced in a study of blood T cell repertoires in COVID-19 (dated by TCRdb to the early 2020s). Library creation used the immunoSEQ multiplex PCR assay. Sourced from immuneACCESS, this table was stored by TCRdb with only in-frame sequences that have V and J called. A share of the clones is absent; for the studies checked, an unresolved V gene accounts for under half, and the remainder has no known explanation. Counted in this sample were around 110,000 clones; roughly 90% of them appeared once. The top ten hold roughly 4.7% of the sample. Material for sequencing was peripheral blood. The receptors were sampled from a man aged 40-55 years with acute or convalescent COVID-19.

The chain uses TRBV19 and TRBJ2-6; D may be TRBD1 (6 bases). The V and J ends lost 5 bases and 3 bases respectively, with 14 bases between them. From germline, CDR1 is LNHDA and CDR2 SQIVND (reference sequence). CDR3 length: 16 residues. This CDR3 is CASSFHRQVGANVLTF. CDR3 DNA: TGTGCCAGTAGTTTTCATAGACAGGTTGGGGCCAACGTCCTGACTTTC.

This clone is labeled as medium-sized. The V gene is TRBV19, the J gene TRBJ2-7; D might be TRBD1 (5 bases). The V and J ends lost 5 bases and 0 bases respectively, with 8 bases between them. This CDR3 spans 13 amino acids. CDR1 and CDR2 from the germline V gene are LNHDA and SQIVND (reference sequence). CDR3 in amino acids: CASSATVSYEQYF. CDR3 in DNA: TGTGCCAGTAGTGCGACAGTCTCCTACGAGCAGTACTTC.

V gene TRBV6-5 combines with J gene TRBJ2-7; the match to TRBD1 covers 9 bases. The CDR3 is 12 amino acids. The junction had 2 bases not matched to a gene; V was cut back by 8 bases and J by 3 bases. CDR1 is MNHEY, CDR2 SVGAGI, per germline. The CDR3, as DNA: TGTGCCAGCGGGACAGGGAACTACGAGCAGTACTTC. It is translated as CASGTGNYEQYF.

This chain links TRBV5-1 with TRBJ1-3; tentatively, D is TRBD1 (6 bases). CDR1 SGHRS and CDR2 YFSETQ come from the germline V gene. Trimming left V 3 bases short and J 0 bases short, with 13 bases between. The CDR3 runs 16 residues. DNA of the CDR3: TGCGCCAGCAGCTGGACAGTCCTAGGCTCTGGAAACACCATATATTTT. Its protein is CASSWTVLGSGNTIYF.

The chain is built from TRBV27 and TRBJ1-2, with D perhaps TRBD1 (6 bases). Deletions cut 2 bases from V and 4 bases from J, with 26 bases between. Germline V gene sequence: CDR1 MNHEY, CDR2 SMNVEV (reference sequence). The CDR3 consists of 19 residues. The CDR3 sequence: CASSLRGGVVGREAYGYTF. CDR3 coding DNA: TGTGCCAGCAGTTTAAGGGGGGGGGTCGTTGGACGAGAAGCCTATGGCTACACCTTC.

The chain recombines TRBV7-2 with TRBJ2-5; a weak D match, TRBD1 (6 bases). V gave up 2 bases and J gave up 5 bases, with 12 bases separating them. CDR1 is SGHTA and CDR2 is FQGNSA in the germline V gene. The CDR3 totals 14 residues. In DNA form, the CDR3 reads TGTGCCAGCAGCTTATATGGGGGCCGGGAGACCCAGTACTTC. It is translated as CASSLYGGRETQYF.

This clone was picked up one time. The chain joins TRBV7-6 to TRBJ2-1; a possible D gene is TRBD1 (5 bases). The V and J ends lost 5 bases and 1 base respectively, with 15 bases between them. This CDR3 region has 16 residues. Germline-derived CDR1 and CDR2 are SGHVS and FNYEAQ. In DNA, the CDR3 is TGTGCCAGCAGCCTAGGTCAGGGATCTTCCTACAATGAGCAGTTCTTC. Its protein product is CASSLGQGSSYNEQFF.

The sample holds one count of this clone. The CDR3 reads CASSPIRRAFF. CDR3 coding DNA: TGTGCCAGCAGTCCTATACGGAGGGCTTTCTTT. V gene TRBV25-1 combines with J gene TRBJ1-1; D is unresolved. This CDR3 region has 11 residues. The V end lost 5 bases, the J end lost 11 bases, and 12 bases lay between the germline ends. The germline V gene has CDR1 MGHDK and CDR2 SYGVNS. Using reference TRBV25-1 and TRBJ1-1 for the parts outside the CDR3, the full variable domain is EADIYQTPRYLVIGTGKKITLECSQTMGHDKMYWYQQDPGMELHLIHYSYGVNSTEKGDLSSESTVSRIRTEHFPLTLESARPSHTSQYLCASSPIRRAFFGQGTRLTVV.

The genes are TRBV3-1 (or the pseudogene TRBV3-2) and TRBJ1-2; tentative D call: TRBD1 (5 bases). Germline values: CDR1 LGHDT, CDR2 YNNKEL (reference sequence). Trimming cost V 0 bases and J 8 bases, with 19 bases left between them. The CDR3 loop spans 16 amino acids. The CDR3 loop reads CASSQEGVAAARGYTF. CDR3 DNA sequence: TGTGCCAGCAGCCAAGAAGGGGTCGCGGCTGCTCGAGGCTACACCTTC.

The gene calls are TRBV19 and TRBJ1-1; D is undetermined. V was trimmed by 6 bases and J by 1 base, leaving 6 bases between them. This CDR3 spans 12 amino acids. Germline CDR1 is LNHDA and CDR2 is SQIVND (reference sequence). The CDR3: CASRRGNTEAFF. CDR3 nucleotide sequence: TGTGCCAGTAGACGGGGGAACACTGAAGCTTTCTTT.

V usage is TRBV30 and J usage is TRBJ1-1, with D perhaps TRBD1 (5 bases). This CDR3 spans 15 amino acids. V was shortened by 2 bases and J by 0 bases, with 13 bases between the two germline ends. Per the germline V gene, CDR1 is GTSNPN and CDR2 is SVGIG (reference sequence). The CDR3 region is CAWSPPTALNTEAFF. The CDR3 DNA is TGTGCCTGGAGTCCCCCGACAGCATTGAACACTGAAGCTTTCTTT.

The V call is TRBV4-2, the J call TRBJ2-2; D possibly corresponds to TRBD2 (6 bases). Germline V gene lookup returns CDR1 LGHNA and CDR2 YNFKEQ. The CDR3 totals 16 residues. The V and J ends lost 4 bases and 3 bases respectively, with 15 bases between them. In DNA form, the CDR3 reads TGTGCCAGCAGCCCCCTGGGCGGAGGGGACACCGGGGAGCTGTTTTTT. Residues: CASSPLGGGDTGELFF.

The rearrangement uses TRBV19 and TRBJ2-1, with 7 bases that match TRBD1. CDR3 length: 15 amino acids. CDR1 LNHDA and CDR2 SQIVND come from the germline V gene (reference sequence). V shed 6 bases, J shed 4 bases, and the junction held 9 bases outside the gene matches. The CDR3 nucleotides are TGTGCCAGTAGGATGACCGGGACAGCATACAATGAGCAGTTCTTC. Its translation is CASRMTGTAYNEQFF. Looking up the rest from reference TRBV19 and TRBJ2-1 gives the full variable domain: DGGITQSPKYLFRKEGQNVTLSCEQNLNHDAMYWYRQDPGQGLRLIYYSQIVNDFQKGDIAEGYSVSREKKESFPLTVTSAQKNPTAFYLCASRMTGTAYNEQFFGPGTRLTVL.

V and J are TRBV7-3 and TRBJ1-1; 7 bases fit TRBD1. Germline CDR1 SGHTA, CDR2 FQGTGA. This CDR3 spans 14 amino acids. The V and J ends lost 6 bases and 3 bases, in that order; junction bases with no gene match: 7. CDR3 sequence: CASRTTGTDTEAFF. As DNA, the CDR3 is TGTGCCAGCAGGACGACAGGGACTGACACTGAAGCTTTCTTT. The full variable domain, in which reference TRBV7-3 and TRBJ1-1 provide the parts outside the CDR3, is GAGVSQTPSNKVTEKGKYVELRCDPISGHTALYWYRQSLGQGPEFLIYFQGTGAADDSGLPNDRFFAVRPEGSVSTLKIQRTERGDSAVYLCASRTTGTDTEAFFGQGTRLTVV.

A note on this clone: Sequence at one end of the junction differs from germline and may be a read error. Other nucleotide sequences in the sample specify the same CDR3. This chain connects TRBV6-5 to TRBJ1-5, with D possibly TRBD1 on 5 matching bases. Germline lookup yields CDR1 MNHEY and CDR2 SVGAGI. CDR3 length: 13 amino acids. CDR3 loop: CASRDPGRGPQHF. CDR3 sequence (DNA): TGTGCTAGCAGGGACCCGGGGAGGGGGCCCCAGCATTTT.

The V call is TRBV6-5, the J call TRBJ1-2, with D perhaps matching TRBD1 (5 bases). The CDR3 has 14 residues. V was pared by 7 bases and J by 4 bases, with 16 bases between. Germline CDR1 is MNHEY and CDR2 is SVGAGI. The CDR3 nucleotides are TGTGCCAGCATGGTGGCGGGGGACCGCTATGGCTACACCTTC. Translation gives CASMVAGDRYGYTF.

The CDR3 sequence is CAWTPSGTGFGTEAFF. CDR3 DNA: TGTGCCTGGACCCCTTCCGGGACAGGGTTCGGCACTGAAGCTTTCTTT. The J gene is TRBJ1-1, the V gene TRBV30; 9 bases map to TRBD1. V gave up 4 bases and J gave up 4 bases; unmatched junction bases: 13. Germline CDR1 is GTSNPN and CDR2 is SVGIG (reference sequence). The CDR3 is 16 residues long.